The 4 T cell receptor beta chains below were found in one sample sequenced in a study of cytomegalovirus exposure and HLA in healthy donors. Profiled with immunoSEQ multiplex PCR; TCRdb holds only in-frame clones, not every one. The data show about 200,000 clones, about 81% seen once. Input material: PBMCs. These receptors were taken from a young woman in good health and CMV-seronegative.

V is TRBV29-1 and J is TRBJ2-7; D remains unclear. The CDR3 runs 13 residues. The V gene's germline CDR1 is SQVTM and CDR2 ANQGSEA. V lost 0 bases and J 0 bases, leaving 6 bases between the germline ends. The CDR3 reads CSVEDPRSYEQYF. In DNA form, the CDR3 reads TGCAGCGTTGAAGACCCCCGCTCCTACGAGCAGTACTTC.

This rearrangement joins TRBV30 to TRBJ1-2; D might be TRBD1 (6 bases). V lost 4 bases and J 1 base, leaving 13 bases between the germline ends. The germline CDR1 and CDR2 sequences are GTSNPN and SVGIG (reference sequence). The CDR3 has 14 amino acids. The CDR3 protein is CAWTNEGVNYGYTF. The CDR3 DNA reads TGTGCCTGGACCAATGAGGGGGTTAACTATGGCTACACCTTC.

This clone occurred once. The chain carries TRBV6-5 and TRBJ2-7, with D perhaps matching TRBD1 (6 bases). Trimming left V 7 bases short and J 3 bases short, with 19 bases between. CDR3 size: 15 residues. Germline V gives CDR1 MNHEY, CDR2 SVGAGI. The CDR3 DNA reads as TGTGCCAGCACCCTACAGGGAAATATGGGCTACGAGCAGTACTTC. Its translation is CASTLQGNMGYEQYF.

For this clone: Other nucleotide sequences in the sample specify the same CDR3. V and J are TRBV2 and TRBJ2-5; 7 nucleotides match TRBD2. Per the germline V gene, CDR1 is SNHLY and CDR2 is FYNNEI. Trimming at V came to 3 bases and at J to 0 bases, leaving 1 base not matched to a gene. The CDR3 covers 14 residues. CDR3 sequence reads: CASSDGGYQETQYF. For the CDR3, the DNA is TGTGCCAGCAGTGACGGGGGGTACCAAGAGACCCAGTACTTC.